This passage covers 9 T cell receptor beta chains from one sample sequenced in a study of control samples from healthy donors and cancer patients. The data were produced by immunoSEQ multiplex PCR, yet TCRdb's version contains in-frame clones alone and is incomplete. The table has 25,000 to 30,000 clones, around nine tenths seen once. Sequencing used PBMCs. The receptors derive from a middle-aged woman with lung cancer.

The rearrangement uses TRBV5-1 and TRBJ2-1; TRBD1 matches at 7 bases. The junction had 1 base not matched to a gene; V was cut back by 0 bases and J by 1 base. Germline assignment: CDR1 SGHRS and CDR2 YFSETQ. The CDR3 is 15 residues long. The CDR3 reads CASSLAQGSYNEQFF. In nucleotides, the CDR3 is TGCGCCAGCAGCTTGGCACAGGGGTCCTACAATGAGCAGTTCTTC.

This clone showed up just once. The chain combines TRBV4-2 with TRBJ2-1; 10 nucleotides match TRBD2. CDR1 is LGHNA and CDR2 is YNFKEQ in the germline V gene. The CDR3 is made up of 17 amino acids. The V segment lost 4 bases and the J segment 3 bases; nucleotides outside the gene matches: 9. CDR3 protein: CASSPTSRTSGYNEQFF. The DNA for the CDR3 is TGTGCCAGCAGCCCCACCTCTAGGACTAGCGGCTACAATGAGCAGTTCTTC.

The V call is TRBV6-5, the J call TRBJ2-5, with TRBD1 matching over 10 bases. The germline gives CDR1 MNHEY, CDR2 SVGAGI. This CDR3 region has 16 residues. The V and J ends lost 0 bases and 5 bases, in that order; junction bases with no gene match: 6. In DNA, the CDR3 is TGTGCCAGCAGTTACTCCGGGACAGGGGAGAGCGAGACCCAGTACTTC. Its protein is CASSYSGTGESETQYF.

The V gene is TRBV7-8, the J gene TRBJ2-7; 10 bases fit TRBD1. Germline V lookup: CDR1 SGHVS, CDR2 FQNEAQ. This CDR3 is 16 amino acids long. Trimming cost V 1 base and J 5 bases; bases outside gene matches: 8. The CDR3 loop is CASSLGAGQGLHEQYF. The CDR3 nucleotides are TGTGCCAGCAGCTTAGGTGCGGGACAGGGGCTCCACGAGCAGTACTTC.

In its sample, this clone was seen once. The rearrangement links TRBV6-2 or TRBV6-3 to TRBJ1-1; D ambiguous. Deletions cut 4 bases from V and 11 bases from J, with 14 bases between. Germline V gene lookup returns CDR1 MNHEY and CDR2 SVGEGT. The CDR3 is made up of 12 amino acids. The CDR3 protein is CASSSLTQRAFF. As DNA, the CDR3 is TGTGCCAGCAGTTCCTTAACCCAGAGGGCTTTCTTT.

The rearrangement joins TRBV5-4 to TRBJ1-2; the D gene is possibly TRBD1 (5 bases). Germline assignment: CDR1 SGHNT and CDR2 YYREEE (reference sequence). The V gene lost 4 bases and the J gene lost 7 bases, with 14 bases spanning the gap. The CDR3 is 13 residues long. The CDR3 nucleotides are TGTGCCAGCAGCGATCTGGGGGGTTCTGGCTACACCTTC. Protein: CASSDLGGSGYTF.

The chain has TRBV9 and TRBJ2-7, with TRBD1 as a possible D gene (5 bases). Germline CDR1 SGDLS, CDR2 YYNGEE. V lost 4 bases to trimming and J lost 3 bases, with 14 bases between them. The CDR3 extends over 14 amino acids. This CDR3 is CASSPTGEVYEQYF. CDR3 DNA sequence: TGTGCCAGCAGCCCAACAGGAGAAGTCTACGAGCAGTACTTC.

The chain couples TRBV28 to TRBJ2-6; perhaps TRBD2 as D (6 bases). V was shortened by 6 bases and J by 1 base, with 7 bases between the two germline ends. The length of the CDR3 is 14 residues. CDR1 is MDHEN, CDR2 SYDVKM, per germline. The CDR3 loop reads CASRGGSGANVLTF. In nucleotides, the CDR3 is TGTGCCAGCAGGGGGGGATCTGGGGCCAACGTCCTGACTTTC. The complete variable domain, with remaining parts taken from reference TRBV28 and TRBJ2-6, reads DVKVTQSSRYLVKRTGEKVFLECVQDMDHENMFWYRQDPGLGLRLIYFSYDVKMKEKGDIPEGYSVSREKKERFSLILESASTNQTSMYLCASRGGSGANVLTFGAGSRLTVL.

The chain is built from TRBV6-1 and TRBJ1-5; 11 positions agree with TRBD1. This CDR3 contains 16 residues. CDR1 is MNHNS, CDR2 SASEGT, per germline. The J segment lost 6 bases and the V segment lost 2 bases, leaving 6 bases of the junction unmatched. CDR3 in DNA: TGTGCCAGCAGTGAAAGGACAGGGGGCCAGGGTCAGCCCCAGCATTTT. Translating it yields CASSERTGGQGQPQHF.